This TCR beta chain was recorded in a study of regulatory T cells in long-lasting Graves disease. The time point here: newly diagnosed GD, antithyroid drugs for less than 3 months. Making the TCR library involved RNA that had been extracted from PBMCs. Worth noting for this clonotype: Its cognate antigen is unknown.

Investigators prepared the TCR beta libraries by applying iRepertoire HTBI primers and Arm-PCR of CDR3 regions. In the original analysis: The samples yielded about 60 TRBV and approximately 15 TRBJ segments. TCRdb re-analysed the multiplex PCR reads in MiXCR, keeping a single row per CDR3 protein. TCRdb's processing, not the authors', yielded these V and J calls. In the table there are approximately 560,000 distinct CDR3 sequences, roughly a sixth of which are singletons. Overall study findings and caveats: Peripheral blood was the sole material, not thyroid tissue. Gene preferences differed: TRBV28, TRBJ1-2, TRBJ2-5 in persistent cases.

This CDR3 comprises 15 residues. V dropped 3 bases and J dropped 2; count of bases not matched to a gene: 6. Germline V gene lookup returns CDR1 SGHRS and CDR2 YFSETQ. This sample also appeared in a second study, on T cells in Graves' hyperthyroidism and ophthalmopathy. As reported in that work: In simple terms, a model built on 13 V-J features told ophthalmopathy apart from stable hyperthyroidism.

The TCR comes from a man in his late teens or twenties with Graves disease. V usage is TRBV5-1 and J usage is TRBJ2-7, with 9 bases fitting TRBD2. The source material was peripheral blood mononuclear cells (PBMCs), sampled at new diagnosis, from a patient treated with antithyroid drugs. DNA for the CDR3: TGCGCCAGCAGCTCCGTGACTAGCGGCGCCTACGAGCAGTACTTC. Translating it yields CASSSVTSGAYEQYF.